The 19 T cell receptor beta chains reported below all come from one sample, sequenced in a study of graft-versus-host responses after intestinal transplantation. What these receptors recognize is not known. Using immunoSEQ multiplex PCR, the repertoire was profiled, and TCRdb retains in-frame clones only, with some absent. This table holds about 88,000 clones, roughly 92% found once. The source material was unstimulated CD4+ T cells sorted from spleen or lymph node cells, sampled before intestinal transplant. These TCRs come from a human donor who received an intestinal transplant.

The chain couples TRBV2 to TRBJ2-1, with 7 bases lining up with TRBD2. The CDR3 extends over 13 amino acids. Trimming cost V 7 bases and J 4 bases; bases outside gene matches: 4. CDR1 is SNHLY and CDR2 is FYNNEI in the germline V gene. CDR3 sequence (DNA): TGTGCCAGCAATCGAGCGGGGTACAATGAGCAGTTCTTC. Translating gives CASNRAGYNEQFF. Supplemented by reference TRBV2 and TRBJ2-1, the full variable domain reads EPEVTQTPSHQVTQMGQEVILRCVPISNHLYFYWYRQILGQKVEFLVSFYNNEISEKSEIFDDQFSVERPDGSNFTLKIRSTKLEDSAMYFCASNRAGYNEQFFGPGTRLTVL.

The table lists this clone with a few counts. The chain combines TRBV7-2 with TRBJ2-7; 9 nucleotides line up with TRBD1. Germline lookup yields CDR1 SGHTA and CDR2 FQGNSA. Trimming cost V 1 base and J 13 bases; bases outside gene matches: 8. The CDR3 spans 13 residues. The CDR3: CASSLEPRTGAYF. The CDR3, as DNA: TGTGCCAGCAGCTTAGAACCCCGGACAGGGGCCTACTTC.

The CDR3 spells CASSESEAGVNQPQHF. Here the CDR3 DNA reads TGCGCCAGCAGTGAGTCGGAGGCTGGTGTCAATCAGCCCCAGCATTTT. The rearrangement joins TRBV10-2 to TRBJ1-5, with no clear D. The CDR3 consists of 16 residues. The V and J ends lost 0 bases and 3 bases respectively, with 12 bases between them. The V gene's germline CDR1 is WSHSY and CDR2 SAAADI.

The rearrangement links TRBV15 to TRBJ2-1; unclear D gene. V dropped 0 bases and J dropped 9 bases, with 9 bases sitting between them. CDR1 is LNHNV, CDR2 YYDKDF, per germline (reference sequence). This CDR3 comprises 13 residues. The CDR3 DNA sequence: TGTGCCACCAGCAGAGATAACGTGGGTGAGCAGTTCTTC. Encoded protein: CATSRDNVGEQFF.

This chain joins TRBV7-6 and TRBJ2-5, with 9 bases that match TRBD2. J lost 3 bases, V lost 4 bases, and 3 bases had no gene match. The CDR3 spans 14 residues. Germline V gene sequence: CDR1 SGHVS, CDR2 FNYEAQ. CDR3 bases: TGTGCCAGCAGCTGGAGACTAGCGGAAGAGACCCAGTACTTC. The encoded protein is CASSWRLAEETQYF.

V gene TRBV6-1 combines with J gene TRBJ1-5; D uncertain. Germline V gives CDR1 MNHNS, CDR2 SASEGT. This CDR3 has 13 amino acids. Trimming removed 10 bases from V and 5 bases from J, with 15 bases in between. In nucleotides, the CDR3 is TGTGCCATCTCAGAGGGTCCACATCAGCCCCAGCATTTT. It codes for CAISEGPHQPQHF.

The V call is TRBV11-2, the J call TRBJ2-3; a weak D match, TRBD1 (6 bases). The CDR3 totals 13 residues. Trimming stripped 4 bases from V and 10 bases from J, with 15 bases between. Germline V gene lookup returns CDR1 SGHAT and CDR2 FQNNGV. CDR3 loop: CASSSRGTLSQYF. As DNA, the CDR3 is TGTGCCAGCAGCTCTCGAGGGACACTTTCGCAGTATTTT.

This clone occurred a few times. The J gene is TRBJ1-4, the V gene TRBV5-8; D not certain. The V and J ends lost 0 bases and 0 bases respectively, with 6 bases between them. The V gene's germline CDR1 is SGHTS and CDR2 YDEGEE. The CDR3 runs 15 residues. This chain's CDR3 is CASSLVRATNEKLFF. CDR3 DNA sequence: TGTGCCAGCAGCTTGGTTAGAGCAACTAATGAAAAACTGTTTTTT. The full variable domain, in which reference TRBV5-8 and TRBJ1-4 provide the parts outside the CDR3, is EAGVTQSPTHLIKTRGQQATLRCSPISGHTSVYWYQQALGLGLQFLLWYDEGEERNRGNFPPRFSGRQFPNYSSELNVNALELEDSALYLCASSLVRATNEKLFFGSGTQLSVL.

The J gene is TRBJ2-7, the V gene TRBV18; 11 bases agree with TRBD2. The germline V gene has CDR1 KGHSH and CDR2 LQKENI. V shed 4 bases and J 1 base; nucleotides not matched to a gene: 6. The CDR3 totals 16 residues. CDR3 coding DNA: TGTGCCAGCTCACGGGAGGGACTAGCGGTATCCTACGAGCAGTACTTC. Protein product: CASSREGLAVSYEQYF. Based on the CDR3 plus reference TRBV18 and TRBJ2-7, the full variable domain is NAGVMQNPRHLVRRRGQEARLRCSPMKGHSHVYWYRQLPEEGLKFMVYLQKENIIDESGMPKERFSAEFPKEGPSILRIQQVVRGDSAAYFCASSREGLAVSYEQYFGPGTRLTVT.

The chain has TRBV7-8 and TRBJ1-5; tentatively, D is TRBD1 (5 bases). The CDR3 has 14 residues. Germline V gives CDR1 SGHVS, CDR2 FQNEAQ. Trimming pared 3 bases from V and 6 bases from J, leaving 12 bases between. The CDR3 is CASSFGEGSQPQHF. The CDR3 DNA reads TGTGCCAGCAGCTTCGGGGAGGGGAGTCAGCCCCAGCATTTT.

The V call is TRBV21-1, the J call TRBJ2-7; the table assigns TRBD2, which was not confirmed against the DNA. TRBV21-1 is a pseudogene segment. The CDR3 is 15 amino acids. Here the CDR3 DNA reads TGTGCCAGCAGCCTGCAAGGAGAGGCCCGCTACGAGCAGTACTTC. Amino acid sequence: CASSLQGEARYEQYF.

The CDR3 DNA is TGTGCCAGCAGTTTAGGACAGGGCAATCAGCCCCAGCATTTT. Translated: CASSLGQGNQPQHF. This chain joins TRBV6-5 and TRBJ1-5; 7 bases are shared with TRBD1. Germline loops: CDR1 MNHEY, CDR2 SVGAGI. The CDR3 runs 14 residues. V shed 4 bases, J shed 2 bases, and the junction held 2 bases outside the gene matches.

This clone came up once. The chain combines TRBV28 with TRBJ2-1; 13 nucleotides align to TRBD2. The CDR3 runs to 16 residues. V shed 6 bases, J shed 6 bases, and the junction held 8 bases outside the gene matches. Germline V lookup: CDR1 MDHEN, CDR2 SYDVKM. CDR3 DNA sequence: TGTGCCAGCAGAGGGACTAGCGGGAATTCTTTCAATGAGCAGTTCTTC. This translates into CASRGTSGNSFNEQFF.

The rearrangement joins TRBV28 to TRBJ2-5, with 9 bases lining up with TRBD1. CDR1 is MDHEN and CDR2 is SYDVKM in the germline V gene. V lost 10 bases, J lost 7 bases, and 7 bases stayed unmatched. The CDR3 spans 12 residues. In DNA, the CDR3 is TGTGCCATTAGCACAGGGGGCGCGACCCAGTACTTC. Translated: CAISTGGATQYF. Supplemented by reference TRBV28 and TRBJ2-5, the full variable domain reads DVKVTQSSRYLVKRTGEKVFLECVQDMDHENMFWYRQDPGLGLRLIYFSYDVKMKEKGDIPEGYSVSREKKERFSLILESASTNQTSMYLCAISTGGATQYFGPGTRLLVL.

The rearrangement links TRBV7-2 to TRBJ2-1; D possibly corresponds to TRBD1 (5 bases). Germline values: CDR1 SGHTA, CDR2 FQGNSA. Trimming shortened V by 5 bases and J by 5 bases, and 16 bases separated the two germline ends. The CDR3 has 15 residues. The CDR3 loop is CASSPMTVRNNEQFF. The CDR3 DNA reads TGTGCCAGCAGCCCGATGACAGTAAGGAACAATGAGCAGTTCTTC.

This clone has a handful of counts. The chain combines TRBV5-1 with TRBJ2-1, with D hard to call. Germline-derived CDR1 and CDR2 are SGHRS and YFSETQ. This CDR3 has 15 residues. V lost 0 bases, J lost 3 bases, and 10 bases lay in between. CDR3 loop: CASSLGGLDYNEQFF. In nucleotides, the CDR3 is TGCGCCAGCAGCTTGGGTGGCCTGGACTACAATGAGCAGTTCTTC.

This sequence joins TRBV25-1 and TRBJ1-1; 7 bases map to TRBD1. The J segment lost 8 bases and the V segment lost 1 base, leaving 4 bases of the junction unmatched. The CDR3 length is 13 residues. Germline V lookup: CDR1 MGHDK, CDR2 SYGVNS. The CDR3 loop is CASSEWMTGEAFF. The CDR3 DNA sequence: TGTGCCAGCAGTGAATGGATGACAGGGGAAGCTTTCTTT.

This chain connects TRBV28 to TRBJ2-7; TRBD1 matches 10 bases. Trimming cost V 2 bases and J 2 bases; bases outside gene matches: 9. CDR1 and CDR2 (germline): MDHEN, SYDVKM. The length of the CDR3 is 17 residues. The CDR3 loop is CASSLGVTGTGAYEQYF. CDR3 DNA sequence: TGTGCCAGCAGTTTAGGGGTTACCGGGACAGGGGCCTACGAGCAGTACTTC.

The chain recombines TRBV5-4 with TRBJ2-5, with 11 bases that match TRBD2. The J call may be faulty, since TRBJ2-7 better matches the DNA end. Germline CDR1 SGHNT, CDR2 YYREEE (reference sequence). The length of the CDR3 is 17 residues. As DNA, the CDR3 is TGTGCCAGCAGCTTCTACAAGACTAGCGGGACCTCCTACGAGCAGTACTTC. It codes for CASSFYKTSGTSYEQYF.